The 31 T cell receptor beta chains in this list originate from one sample, sequenced in a study of shared clonotypes between healthy human individuals. Terminally differentiated effector memory CD45RA+ cells were left out of the naive CD8 fraction, which was CD45RO-negative and positively selected for CCR7. TCRdb's table, derived via immunoSEQ multiplex PCR, lists solely in-frame clones and lacks some. The table shows roughly 810,000 clones, with 96% occurring only once. Material for sequencing was naive CD8+ T cells sorted from blood. These receptors all stem from a young man in good health.

The CDR3 nucleotides read TGTGCCAGCAGCGTATCGGGACTAGCGGGAGCAGGGGAGCAGTTCTTC. Its protein product is CASSVSGLAGAGEQFF. The chain uses TRBV9 and TRBJ2-1; the match to TRBD2 covers 14 bases. CDR1 is SGDLS and CDR2 is YYNGEE in the germline V gene. This CDR3 has 16 residues. V trimming: 1 base; J trimming: 10 bases; junction bases outside the gene matches: 7. Supplemented by reference TRBV9 and TRBJ2-1, the full variable domain reads DSGVTQTPKHLITATGQRVTLRCSPRSGDLSVYWYQQSLDQGLQFLIQYYNGEERAKGNILERFSAQQFPDLHSELNLSSLELGDSALYFCASSVSGLAGAGEQFFGPGTRLTVL.

V usage is TRBV5-1 and J usage is TRBJ2-5; TRBD1 matches 7 bases. Germline trimming cut 3 bases from V and 5 bases from J; bases unmatched to any gene: 10. The CDR3 is made up of 15 amino acids. Germline CDR1 is SGHRS and CDR2 is YFSETQ. This CDR3 reads CASSSEGTDWETQYF. CDR3 in DNA: TGCGCCAGCAGCTCGGAAGGGACAGACTGGGAGACCCAGTACTTC.

This sequence joins TRBV4-1 and TRBJ2-7; no clear D gene. Deletions cut 4 bases from V and 2 bases from J, with 12 bases between. Germline CDR1 MGHRA, CDR2 YSYEKL. CDR3 length: 14 residues. The CDR3 DNA reads as TGCGCCAGCAGCCTCCCCGGGTCGGCCTACGAGCAGTACTTC. Its protein is CASSLPGSAYEQYF.

The sample holds one count of this clone. The chain employs TRBV27 and TRBJ2-2; TRBD2 matches 7 bases. J was trimmed by 7 bases and V by 4 bases; bases with no gene match: 12. The CDR3 runs 16 residues. Looked up from germline, CDR1 is MNHEY and CDR2 is SMNVEV (reference sequence). The CDR3 protein is CASSSAGVSYGGELFF. The CDR3 DNA follows: TGTGCCAGCAGTTCCGCGGGAGTGTCCTATGGCGGGGAGCTGTTTTTT.

The genes are TRBV7-8 and TRBJ2-1; maybe TRBD1 (5 bases). The V gene's germline CDR1 is SGHVS and CDR2 FQNEAQ. With 4 bases removed from V and 0 bases from J, the gap between germline ends came to 13 bases. This CDR3 is 16 amino acids long. The DNA for the CDR3 is TGTGCCAGCAGCTGGGGCCTGGAGAACTCCTACAATGAGCAGTTCTTC. This gives the protein CASSWGLENSYNEQFF.

The chain has TRBV7-6 and TRBJ2-7; TRBD1 agrees at 9 bases. CDR1 and CDR2 (germline): SGHVS, FNYEAQ. V dropped 2 bases and J dropped 5; count of bases not matched to a gene: 4. The CDR3 runs to 14 residues. The CDR3 loop reads CASSLLGQGNEQYF. CDR3 DNA sequence: TGTGCCAGCAGCTTATTGGGACAGGGCAACGAGCAGTACTTC.

The table lists this clone with a count of one. The chain couples TRBV4-3 to TRBJ2-5; 11 bases are shared with TRBD2. Germline values: CDR1 LGHNA, CDR2 YSLEER. V was clipped by 6 bases and J by 4 bases; unmatched bases: 10. The CDR3 loop spans 16 amino acids. In nucleotides, the CDR3 is TGCGCCAGCAGGCAAACTCACGGGACTAGCGGAGAGACCCAGTACTTC. Translated: CASRQTHGTSGETQYF.

The chain is built from TRBV19 and TRBJ1-5, with 7 bases aligning to TRBD1. Germline trimming cut 6 bases from V and 5 bases from J; bases unmatched to any gene: 13. Per germline, CDR1 LNHDA and CDR2 SQIVND (reference sequence). The CDR3 has 16 amino acids. DNA for the CDR3: TGTGCCAGTAGCCTTGTGTTTGTTGACAGGGATCAGCCCCAGCATTTT. This sequence encodes CASSLVFVDRDQPQHF.

The genes are TRBV7-9 and TRBJ2-7; TRBD1 is a possible D gene (6 bases). V gave up 5 bases and J gave up 1 base, with 12 bases separating them. This CDR3 has 14 amino acids. Germline values: CDR1 SEHNR, CDR2 FQNEAQ (reference sequence). CDR3 protein: CASSPGTLSYEQYF. CDR3 bases: TGTGCCAGCAGCCCCGGGACATTATCCTACGAGCAGTACTTC.

This chain joins TRBV18 and TRBJ2-1, with unresolved D. The CDR3 is made up of 17 amino acids. The germline gives CDR1 KGHSH, CDR2 LQKENI. Deletions cut 0 bases from V and 2 bases from J, with 14 bases between. CDR3 sequence (DNA): TGTGCCAGCTCACCACCATCCAGCGACGTAACCTACAATGAGCAGTTCTTC. This codes for CASSPPSSDVTYNEQFF.

The chain carries TRBV27 and TRBJ2-1; unclear D gene. The CDR3 totals 14 residues. V lost 3 bases, J lost 8 bases, and 14 bases lay in between. Germline values: CDR1 MNHEY, CDR2 SMNVEV (reference sequence). The CDR3 loop is CASSFASKGYEQFF. The CDR3 DNA is TGTGCCAGCAGTTTCGCCTCAAAGGGATATGAGCAGTTCTTC.

V usage is TRBV7-9 and J usage is TRBJ1-1; 8 bases are a match to TRBD1. This CDR3 has 15 residues. Trimming cost V 3 bases and J 0 bases; bases outside gene matches: 3. Germline-derived CDR1 and CDR2 are SEHNR and FQNEAQ (reference sequence). Here the CDR3 DNA reads TGTGCCAGCAGCTTCACAGGGGGTATGAACACTGAAGCTTTCTTT. It specifies CASSFTGGMNTEAFF. Full variable domain (outside the CDR3, taken from reference TRBV7-9 and TRBJ1-1): DTGVSQNPRHKITKRGQNVTFRCDPISEHNRLYWYRQTLGQGPEFLTYFQNEAQLEKSRLLSDRFSAERPKGSFSTLEIQRTEQGDSAMYLCASSFTGGMNTEAFFGQGTRLTVV.

The rearrangement joins TRBV6-6 to TRBJ1-5, with a possible D match to TRBD1 (5 bases). This CDR3 comprises 15 residues. Trimming took off 10 bases at V and 2 bases at J, with 18 bases between the two ends. Germline V lookup: CDR1 MNHNY, CDR2 SVGAGI (reference sequence). The CDR3 here is CAISPAGVGNQPQHF. The CDR3 DNA reads as TGTGCCATCTCACCCGCGGGGGTTGGCAATCAGCCCCAGCATTTT.

This chain connects TRBV7-2 to TRBJ2-5; D remains unclear. The length of the CDR3 is 15 residues. V was cut by 3 bases and J by 5 bases, with 16 bases left in between. CDR1 is SGHTA, CDR2 FQGNSA, per germline. The CDR3 region has the DNA TGTGCCAGCAGCTTTCCCGGAGACCTGAACGAGACCCAGTACTTC. Translating gives CASSFPGDLNETQYF. Filled out from reference TRBV7-2 and TRBJ2-5, the complete variable domain reads GAGVSQSPSNKVTEKGKDVELRCDPISGHTALYWYRQSLGQGLEFLIYFQGNSAPDKSGLPSDRFSAERTGGSVSTLTIQRTQQEDSAVYLCASSFPGDLNETQYFGPGTRLLVL.

DNA for the CDR3: TGTGCCAGCAGCGTAGTCGGTTCGTTAGATACGCAGTATTTT. It yields the protein CASSVVGSLDTQYF. V usage is TRBV9 and J usage is TRBJ2-3; unclear D gene. This CDR3 is built from 14 residues. Germline lookup yields CDR1 SGDLS and CDR2 YYNGEE. V dropped 0 bases and J dropped 5 bases, with 10 bases sitting between them.

The V call is TRBV7-6, the J call TRBJ2-2; possible D gene TRBD2, 6 bases. V dropped 2 bases and J dropped 0 bases, with 13 bases sitting between them. The CDR3 length is 17 residues. Germline values: CDR1 SGHVS, CDR2 FNYEAQ. In DNA form, the CDR3 reads TGTGCCAGCAGCTTATCGCGGGACCAGACGAACACCGGGGAGCTGTTTTTT. This sequence encodes CASSLSRDQTNTGELFF.

The genes are TRBV7-3 and TRBJ2-5; TRBD2 matches 8 bases. With V trimmed by 2 bases and J by 5 bases, 4 bases remained unmatched. Germline V gene data show CDR1 as SGHTA and CDR2 as FQGTGA. This CDR3 has 14 amino acids. CDR3 in amino acids: CASSLLAGGETQYF. CDR3 DNA sequence: TGTGCCAGCAGCTTACTAGCGGGCGGTGAGACCCAGTACTTC.

The rearrangement joins TRBV19 to TRBJ2-7; 9 positions agree with TRBD2. This CDR3 contains 15 residues. J gave up 2 bases and V 6 bases, and 8 bases lay outside the gene matches. Germline V lookup: CDR1 LNHDA, CDR2 SQIVND (reference sequence). In nucleotides, the CDR3 is TGTGCCAGTAGGCCATCTAGCGGGACTACCTACGAGCAGTACTTC. Amino acids: CASRPSSGTTYEQYF.

The V call is TRBV10-2, the J call TRBJ1-5; D is possibly TRBD1 (5 bases). The CDR3 is made up of 15 amino acids. Germline V lookup: CDR1 WSHSY, CDR2 SAAADI. The germline V and J ends were trimmed by 2 bases and 4 bases, with 12 bases remaining between them. The CDR3 region is CASSEEQGWNQPQHF. CDR3 coding DNA: TGCGCCAGCAGTGAGGAGCAGGGTTGGAATCAGCCCCAGCATTTT.

The chain combines TRBV29-1 with TRBJ2-7; 12 bases agree with TRBD1. There are 16 residues in the CDR3. Germline CDR1 reads SQVTM; CDR2 reads ANQGSEA. Trimming at V came to 6 bases and at J to 3 bases, leaving 12 bases not matched to a gene. The CDR3 DNA follows: TGCAGCGTGGCCCTTTGGGGGGACAGGGGGCTCTACGAGCAGTACTTC. Its protein product is CSVALWGDRGLYEQYF.

V is TRBV30 and J is TRBJ2-7; D not resolved. Trimming removed 3 bases at V and 2 bases at J, with 11 bases between. This CDR3 has 13 residues. CDR1 and CDR2 from the germline V gene are GTSNPN and SVGIG (reference sequence). CDR3: CAWSPDATYEQYF. The CDR3 nucleotides are TGTGCCTGGAGCCCCGATGCAACCTACGAGCAGTACTTC. Together with reference TRBV30 and TRBJ2-7, the CDR3 gives the full variable domain: SQTIHQWPATLVQPVGSPLSLECTVEGTSNPNLYWYRQAAGRGLQLLFYSVGIGQISSEVPQNLSASRPQDRQFILSSKKLLLSDSGFYLCAWSPDATYEQYFGPGTRLTVT.

The rearrangement links TRBV4-1 to TRBJ1-4; D possibly corresponds to TRBD1 (5 bases). V was trimmed by 0 bases and J by 4 bases, leaving 15 bases between them. Germline V lookup: CDR1 MGHRA, CDR2 YSYEKL. The CDR3 totals 17 residues. The CDR3, as DNA: TGCGCCAGCAGCCAAGAGCACGCCCAGGGTTTTAATGAAAAACTGTTTTTT. Amino acids: CASSQEHAQGFNEKLFF.

The V and J genes are TRBV5-4 and TRBJ2-7; a possible D gene is TRBD1 (5 bases). The CDR3 runs 13 residues. Trimming removed 9 bases at V and 1 base at J, with 14 bases between. The germline gives CDR1 SGHNT, CDR2 YYREEE (reference sequence). The CDR3 protein is CATHRWASYEQYF. In nucleotides, the CDR3 is TGTGCCACCCACAGGTGGGCTTCCTACGAGCAGTACTTC.

This rearrangement joins TRBV6-6 to TRBJ2-3; the D gene is possibly TRBD2 (7 bases). The CDR3 consists of 15 residues. Looked up from germline, CDR1 is MNHNY and CDR2 is SVGAGI (reference sequence). V was shortened by 0 bases and J by 3 bases, with 10 bases between the two germline ends. The CDR3 nucleotides read TGTGCCAGCAGTTACTCGGGAGGGGGTACAGATACGCAGTATTTT. Protein product: CASSYSGGGTDTQYF.

The chain is built from TRBV6-5 and TRBJ2-7, with unresolved D. The germline CDR1 and CDR2 sequences are MNHEY and SVGAGI. Trimming took off 11 bases at V and 4 bases at J, with 3 bases between the two ends. CDR3 length: 8 residues. CDR3 in amino acids: CAWYEQYF. For the CDR3, the DNA is TGTGCCTGGTACGAGCAGTACTTC.

V and J are TRBV13 and TRBJ2-2; D is undetermined. CDR1 is PRHDT, CDR2 FYEKMQ, per germline (reference sequence). V was clipped by 4 bases and J by 6 bases, with 6 bases between them. CDR3 length: 12 amino acids. The CDR3 DNA follows: TGTGCCAGCAGCTATTCCGCCGGGGAGCTGTTTTTT. Its protein product is CASSYSAGELFF.

The chain uses TRBV27 and TRBJ2-3, with 12 bases lining up with TRBD2. The CDR3 loop spans 17 amino acids. V was pared by 4 bases and J by 1 base, with 6 bases of the junction left unmatched. The germline CDR1 and CDR2 sequences are MNHEY and SMNVEV (reference sequence). The CDR3 sequence: CASSSLLAGGRTDTQYF. The CDR3 DNA reads as TGTGCCAGCAGTTCCCTTCTAGCGGGAGGGCGCACAGATACGCAGTATTTT.

This chain links TRBV29-1 with TRBJ2-1, with D perhaps matching TRBD2 (6 bases). Trimming shortened V by 4 bases and J by 8 bases, and 21 bases separated the two germline ends. Per the germline V gene, CDR1 is SQVTM and CDR2 is ANQGSEA. CDR3 length: 15 residues. The CDR3 sequence: CSVVGSEGIEDEQFF. The CDR3 DNA reads as TGCAGCGTTGTAGGATCGGAGGGGATCGAGGATGAGCAGTTCTTC.

The chain has TRBV13 and TRBJ1-2, with 7 bases lining up with TRBD1. The trim removed 7 bases at V and 8 bases at J, leaving 13 bases unmatched. The CDR3 is made up of 14 amino acids. Germline CDR1 is PRHDT and CDR2 is FYEKMQ (reference sequence). The CDR3 loop reads CASNRINDRDGYTF. CDR3 DNA: TGTGCCAGCAACCGGATAAACGACAGGGACGGCTACACCTTC.

CDR3 bases: TGTGCCAGCAGCCCCCCAGCGGCGGGAGAATGGAATGAGCAGTTCTTC. It translates to CASSPPAAGEWNEQFF. The rearrangement joins TRBV7-9 to TRBJ2-1; 7 bases agree with TRBD2. V shed 5 bases and J 7 bases; nucleotides not matched to a gene: 14. This CDR3 comprises 16 residues. Germline lookup yields CDR1 SEHNR and CDR2 FQNEAQ (reference sequence).

The rearrangement links TRBV7-9 to TRBJ2-7; TRBD1 might be the D (6 bases). Germline CDR1 is SEHNR and CDR2 is FQNEAQ (reference sequence). CDR3 length: 15 amino acids. V gave up 5 bases and J gave up 5 bases, with 19 bases separating them. The CDR3 sequence: CASSTYRERRDEQYF. In nucleotides, the CDR3 is TGTGCCAGCAGCACATACAGGGAGAGGCGGGACGAGCAGTACTTC. The full variable domain, rest sourced from reference TRBV7-9 and TRBJ2-7, is DTGVSQNPRHKITKRGQNVTFRCDPISEHNRLYWYRQTLGQGPEFLTYFQNEAQLEKSRLLSDRFSAERPKGSFSTLEIQRTEQGDSAMYLCASSTYRERRDEQYFGPGTRLTVT.